Sequencing of this TCR beta chain was carried out in a study of vaccination effects on CD4 cells after COVID-19. Before any sequencing was done, the ViraFEST assay used viral peptide pools to expand antigen-specific CD4+ T cells. CD4+ T cells were isolated after around 9 days of culture. PCR confirmed that the person was infected with SARS-CoV-2 between March and December 2020. The vaccine given was either BNT162b2 or mRNA-1273, in two doses. V was clipped by 2 bases and J by 3 bases, with 11 bases between them. The CDR3 sequence is 14 residues long. Looked up from germline, CDR1 is SGHNT and CDR2 is YYREEE (reference sequence). TCRdb keeps only in-frame clones here, not all; method: immunoSEQ multiplex PCR. The data hold 14,000 or so clones, with 78% observed a single time. Points on this clone: What it recognizes is unknown.

The sequenced sample was CD4+ T cells from PBMCs cultured with HCoV-NL63 spike peptides, obtained after COVID-19 vaccination. This chain connects TRBV5-4 to TRBJ1-1, with TRBD1 as a possible D gene (5 bases). This sequence was found in a human donor who had a prior SARS-CoV-2 infection. For the CDR3, the DNA is TGTGCCAGCAGCTTTCAGGGAAGGTACACTGAAGCTTTCTTT. Amino acids: CASSFQGRYTEAFF.